The rows below give T cell receptor beta chains drawn from one sample of a study of technical replicates of blood from several donors. TCRdb's table, derived via immunoSEQ multiplex PCR, lists solely in-frame clones and lacks some. This table holds nearly 80,000 clones, around 94% found once. Sequenced: T cells isolated from PBMCs. The receptor set was obtained from a human donor in good health. CDR3s include the opening cysteine and the closing phenylalanine or tryptophan. The order of the fields is V gene, J gene, D gene, clone size, CDR3 protein. A D gene is named only where the DNA matches it firmly. Where a row states a size, it is once, few, many or the class of an expanded clone; other rows omit it.

v_call: TRBV28
j_call: TRBJ1-2
d_call: -
clone_size: -
cdr3_aa: CASSPGTNYGYTF

v_call: TRBV2
j_call: TRBJ2-4
d_call: -
clone_size: -
cdr3_aa: CASSEEVTKNF

v_call: TRBV28
j_call: TRBJ1-1
d_call: -
clone_size: -
cdr3_aa: CASSLNGGGNTEAFF

v_call: TRBV4-1
j_call: TRBJ2-7
d_call: -
clone_size: -
cdr3_aa: CASSPGTPYEQYF

v_call: TRBV15
j_call: TRBJ1-2
d_call: -
clone_size: -
cdr3_aa: CATSRGASRYTF

v_call: TRBV5-6
j_call: TRBJ2-3
d_call: TRBD2
clone_size: once
cdr3_aa: CASSLVREVTDTQYF

v_call: TRBV18
j_call: TRBJ2-7
d_call: TRBD1
clone_size: -
cdr3_aa: CASSLMMDRGRDEQYF

v_call: TRBV28
j_call: TRBJ2-5
d_call: -
clone_size: -
cdr3_aa: CASTGREFIETQYF

v_call: TRBV19
j_call: TRBJ1-2
d_call: -
clone_size: once
cdr3_aa: CASSDTRGLNGYTF

v_call: TRBV18
j_call: TRBJ2-7
d_call: -
clone_size: few
cdr3_aa: CASSPLGSPNEQYF

v_call: TRBV29-1
j_call: TRBJ2-7
d_call: TRBD1
clone_size: once
cdr3_aa: CSGRQGVYEQYF

v_call: TRBV28
j_call: TRBJ2-2
d_call: -
clone_size: once
cdr3_aa: CASRVGGTGELFF

v_call: TRBV7-8
j_call: TRBJ1-1
d_call: -
clone_size: -
cdr3_aa: CASSLVGRDTEAFF

v_call: TRBV19
j_call: TRBJ2-5
d_call: TRBD1
clone_size: -
cdr3_aa: CATSPGAGGTQYF

v_call: TRBV5-4
j_call: TRBJ2-7
d_call: TRBD2
clone_size: -
cdr3_aa: CASSGLDIHEQYF

v_call: TRBV7-9
j_call: TRBJ1-1
d_call: -
clone_size: few
cdr3_aa: CASSFSIPEAFF

v_call: TRBV27
j_call: TRBJ1-5
d_call: TRBD1
clone_size: -
cdr3_aa: CASQDRVNQPQHF

v_call: TRBV4-3
j_call: TRBJ2-2
d_call: -
clone_size: -
cdr3_aa: CASSHPRGHRVWDTGELFF

v_call: TRBV4-3
j_call: TRBJ2-3
d_call: TRBD2
clone_size: -
cdr3_aa: CASSQDRPGGPADTQYF

v_call: TRBV15
j_call: TRBJ2-7
d_call: TRBD2
clone_size: -
cdr3_aa: CATSRDREATYEQYF

v_call: TRBV30
j_call: TRBJ2-1
d_call: -
clone_size: once
cdr3_aa: CAWSVEGTPQFF

v_call: TRBV7-2
j_call: TRBJ1-2
d_call: TRBD1
clone_size: -
cdr3_aa: CASSSSGTAYGYTF